A single sample gave rise to the 29 T cell receptor beta chains below, sequenced in a study of T cells after yellow fever vaccination. TCRdb fed the 5' RACE reads into MiXCR, producing one record per CDR3 protein. The table records 250,000 to 400,000 distinct CDR3 sequences, around 4.5% of them present only once. The source material was PBMCs, sampled 15 days after the yellow fever booster vaccination. The receptors come from a man between 18 and 35 years old who received the YFV17D yellow fever vaccine.

This clonotype was counted ten times or more. The rearrangement joins TRBV5-1 to TRBJ2-5, with 8 bases aligning to TRBD1. Germline values: CDR1 SGHRS, CDR2 YFSETQ. With 4 bases clipped from V and 4 bases from J, the junction kept 6 bases outside the gene matches. The CDR3 is made up of 14 amino acids. The CDR3 DNA is TGCGCCAGCAGCCCGGAGGGGACAGGAGAGACCCAGTACTTC. Its translation is CASSPEGTGETQYF.

This clonotype was detected many times. The J gene is TRBJ2-2, the V gene TRBV13, with D tentatively TRBD1 or TRBD2 (5 bases each). With 4 bases removed from V and 4 bases from J, the gap between germline ends came to 13 bases. Germline V CDR1 and CDR2: PRHDT, FYEKMQ (reference sequence). This CDR3 is 15 amino acids long. CDR3 in DNA: TGTGCCAGCAGCTGGCGAGGGGCGGGCACCGGGGAGCTGTTTTTT. Its translation: CASSWRGAGTGELFF.

This clonotype was recorded a few times. The chain links TRBV4-2 to TRBJ1-1; D gene ambiguous. Looked up from germline, CDR1 is LGHNA and CDR2 is YNFKEQ. The ends were cut back, 1 base at V and 5 bases at J, with 17 bases in the middle. This CDR3 spans 16 amino acids. In nucleotides, the CDR3 is TGTGCCAGCAGCCAAGGAGCTTACTTCCTGGGGACTGAAGCTTTCTTT. Translation gives CASSQGAYFLGTEAFF.

This clonotype was observed many times. V gene TRBV10-3 combines with J gene TRBJ1-1; no clear D. The CDR3 consists of 12 residues. The germline gives CDR1 ENHRY, CDR2 SYGVKD. V was cut by 7 bases and J by 10 bases, with 16 bases left in between. The CDR3 region has the DNA TGTGCCATCATGAGTGGAGGTAGCGGAGCTTTCTTT. It encodes CAIMSGGSGAFF.

The chain uses TRBV6-2 or TRBV6-3 and TRBJ2-7; either TRBD1 or TRBD2 may fit D (5 bases each). The CDR3 has 14 amino acids. Germline loops: CDR1 MNHEY, CDR2 SVGEGT. V was cut by 7 bases and J by 6 bases, with 19 bases left in between. CDR3 region: CASNPWGSAAEQYF. For the CDR3, the DNA is TGTGCCAGCAACCCTTGGGGGTCTGCCGCCGAGCAGTACTTC.

This chain connects TRBV11-2 to TRBJ1-1; D is undetermined. Germline V gives CDR1 SGHAT, CDR2 FQNNGV. The ends were cut back, 5 bases at V and 10 bases at J, with 17 bases in the middle. CDR3 size: 13 residues. The CDR3 loop is CASSPDVQPVAFF. The CDR3, as DNA: TGTGCCAGCAGCCCTGACGTCCAACCTGTAGCTTTCTTT.

This clonotype has a count of ten or more. CDR3: CSARDQGRGNEQFF. DNA of the CDR3: TGCAGTGCTAGAGATCAGGGCCGGGGAAATGAGCAGTTCTTC. V gene TRBV20-1 combines with J gene TRBJ2-1; D is possibly TRBD1 or TRBD2 (5 bases each). Trimming left V 0 bases short and J 7 bases short, with 13 bases between. The CDR3 consists of 14 residues. The germline V gene has CDR1 DFQATT and CDR2 SNEGSKA (reference sequence).

This clonotype has more than one count but fewer than ten. This chain connects TRBV6-2 or TRBV6-3 to TRBJ2-3, with D perhaps TRBD1 (6 bases). The germline CDR1 and CDR2 sequences are MNHEY and SVGEGT. The CDR3 extends over 14 amino acids. Trimming pared 6 bases from V and 2 bases from J, leaving 12 bases between. In DNA form, the CDR3 reads TGTGCCAGCAGATCACAGGGATTCACAGATACGCAGTATTTT. Residues: CASRSQGFTDTQYF.

The CDR3 DNA reads TGTGCCAGCAGCTTAAGCCGGGACAGGTACACCGGGGAGCTGTTTTTT. The encoded protein is CASSLSRDRYTGELFF. This rearrangement joins TRBV7-9 to TRBJ2-2; 8 nucleotides agree with TRBD1. Germline lookup yields CDR1 SEHNR and CDR2 FQNEAQ (reference sequence). Unmatched junction bases numbered 5, after V lost 2 bases and J lost 3 bases. There are 16 residues in the CDR3.

In its sample, this clonotype was seen many times. This sequence joins TRBV5-4 and TRBJ2-7; D not certain. Germline CDR1 SGHNT, CDR2 YYREEE (reference sequence). V dropped 4 bases and J dropped 5 bases, with 13 bases sitting between them. The CDR3 is 13 residues long. Here the CDR3 reads CASSPEVAHEQYF. DNA for the CDR3: TGTGCCAGCAGCCCCGAGGTAGCCCACGAGCAGTACTTC.

This chain links TRBV3-1 with TRBJ1-3; D may be TRBD1 (5 bases). V was clipped by 3 bases and J by 0 bases, with 12 bases between them. This CDR3 comprises 16 residues. Germline V gives CDR1 LGHDT, CDR2 YNNKEL (reference sequence). The DNA of the CDR3 is TGTGCCAGCAGCCACCCAGACAGTTTCTCTGGAAACACCATATATTTT. Protein sequence: CASSHPDSFSGNTIYF.

This clonotype appeared a few times. The rearrangement links TRBV5-6 to TRBJ2-1, with D maybe TRBD2 (5 bases). This CDR3 is built from 15 residues. V was cut by 4 bases and J by 8 bases, with 19 bases left in between. Germline V CDR1 and CDR2: SGHDT, YYEEEE. CDR3 bases: TGTGCCAGCAGCCGGGCCGGACTCGTGGATGATGAGCAGTTCTTC. As protein: CASSRAGLVDDEQFF.

This clonotype has a count of ten or more. V usage is TRBV10-3 and J usage is TRBJ2-3; the D is unclear. Trimming left V 8 bases short and J 0 bases short, with 6 bases between. Germline CDR1 ENHRY, CDR2 SYGVKD. This CDR3 spans 12 amino acids. The CDR3 nucleotides are TGTGCCATCCGTACAAGCACAGATACGCAGTATTTT. It translates to CAIRTSTDTQYF.

This clonotype showed up many times. The J gene is TRBJ2-7, the V gene TRBV10-3; 7 bases are a match to TRBD2. After removal of 4 bases from V and 3 bases from J, the junction contained 6 bases not matched to a gene. Germline-derived CDR1 and CDR2 are ENHRY and SYGVKD. The CDR3 has 14 residues. The CDR3 sequence: CAISGQRGDYEQYV. The CDR3 nucleotides read TGTGCCATCAGTGGTCAGCGGGGAGACTACGAGCAGTACGTC.

This clonotype was found many times. V gene TRBV24-1 combines with J gene TRBJ2-1; TRBD1 matches at 11 bases. V shed 4 bases and J 8 bases; nucleotides not matched to a gene: 6. The CDR3 totals 15 residues. The germline gives CDR1 KGHDR, CDR2 SFDVKD. CDR3: CATSEPGQGGDEQFF. CDR3 coding DNA: TGTGCCACCAGTGAACCGGGACAGGGGGGCGATGAGCAGTTCTTC.

CDR3 residues: CSVEGDNTGELFF. The CDR3 DNA follows: TGCAGCGTTGAAGGGGACAACACCGGGGAGCTGTTTTTT. The chain has TRBV29-1 and TRBJ2-2, with D possibly called TRBD1 or TRBD2 (5 bases each). This CDR3 has 13 residues. Trimming removed 1 base at V and 2 bases at J, with 5 bases between. CDR1 SQVTM and CDR2 ANQGSEA come from the germline V gene.

The table lists this clonotype with a few counts. The V gene is TRBV23-1, the J gene TRBJ2-3; the match to TRBD1 covers 7 bases. TRBV23-1 falls under the ORF class, with uncertain function. Trimming removed 3 bases from V and 3 bases from J; junction bases left unmatched: 9. The CDR3 loop spans 16 amino acids. CDR3 amino acids: CASSQRQGIVTDTQYF. CDR3 coding DNA: TGCGCCAGCAGTCAGAGACAGGGAATCGTTACAGATACGCAGTATTTT.

At least ten counts were recorded for this clonotype. J is TRBJ2-4 and V is TRBV7-9, with D perhaps matching TRBD1 or TRBD2 (6 bases each). The CDR3 contains 14 residues. Per germline, CDR1 SEHNR and CDR2 FQNEAQ (reference sequence). V dropped 2 bases and J dropped 5 bases, with 10 bases sitting between them. The CDR3 here is CASSLRGPQNIQYF. CDR3 coding DNA: TGTGCCAGCAGCTTACGGGGGCCCCAAAACATTCAGTACTTC. The complete variable domain, with remaining parts taken from reference TRBV7-9 and TRBJ2-4, reads DTGVSQNPRHKITKRGQNVTFRCDPISEHNRLYWYRQTLGQGPEFLTYFQNEAQLEKSRLLSDRFSAERPKGSFSTLEIQRTEQGDSAMYLCASSLRGPQNIQYFGAGTRLSVL.

In this sample, this clonotype turned up a few times. CDR3 sequence (DNA): TGTGCCAGCAGTTACACCCTTGAGGGCCCAAACACTGAAGCTTTCTTT. Translating it yields CASSYTLEGPNTEAFF. The chain couples TRBV6-6 to TRBJ1-1; D gene unclear. Per the germline V gene, CDR1 is MNHNY and CDR2 is SVGAGI (reference sequence). The V end lost 2 bases, the J end lost 2 bases, and 15 bases lay between the germline ends. The CDR3 loop spans 16 amino acids.

This clonotype turned up a few times. The rearrangement uses TRBV20-1 and TRBJ2-3; 8 bases are a match to TRBD2. Trimming cost V 4 bases and J 6 bases; bases outside gene matches: 9. Germline CDR1 is DFQATT and CDR2 is SNEGSKA (reference sequence). The CDR3 is 14 residues long. CDR3 protein: CSATSGGAGDTQYF. For the CDR3, the DNA is TGCAGTGCTACTTCCGGGGGGGCCGGCGATACGCAGTATTTT.

V usage is TRBV7-8 and J usage is TRBJ1-6; tentatively, D is TRBD1 (6 bases). This CDR3 spans 21 amino acids. Trimming stripped 3 bases from V and 3 bases from J, with 27 bases between. Per germline, CDR1 SGHVS and CDR2 FQNEAQ. CDR3 sequence reads: CASSFPYQGRARLGYNSPLHF. CDR3 nucleotide sequence: TGTGCCAGCAGCTTTCCTTATCAGGGGAGGGCTCGACTGGGCTATAATTCACCCCTCCACTTT.

This clonotype was counted many times. The genes are TRBV6-6 and TRBJ2-4; weak D call: TRBD2 (5 bases). V shed 7 bases and J shed 0 bases, with 13 bases lying between them. CDR3 size: 15 residues. The V gene's germline CDR1 is MNHNY and CDR2 SVGAGI (reference sequence). CDR3 region: CASTVAGLAKNIQYF. The CDR3 DNA follows: TGTGCCAGCACAGTGGCAGGACTAGCCAAAAACATTCAGTACTTC.

This clonotype was observed a few times. The rearrangement links TRBV7-7 to TRBJ2-5, with 13 bases fitting TRBD2. J gave up 1 base and V 5 bases, and 4 bases lay outside the gene matches. Germline V gives CDR1 SSHAT, CDR2 FNYEAQ (reference sequence). The CDR3 spans 16 residues. The CDR3 coding sequence is TGTGCCAGCAGCCCTGGACTAGCGGGGGTCCAAGAGACCCAGTACTTC. Amino acids: CASSPGLAGVQETQYF. Supplemented by reference TRBV7-7 and TRBJ2-5, the full variable domain reads GAGVSQSPRYKVTKRGQDVTLRCDPISSHATLYWYQQALGQGPEFLTYFNYEAQPDKSGLPSDRFSAERPEGSISTLTIQRTEQRDSAMYRCASSPGLAGVQETQYFGPGTRLLVL.

There are a few counts of this clonotype. The V and J genes are TRBV5-1 and TRBJ2-7; TRBD1 aligns across 11 bases. The junction had 4 bases not matched to a gene; V was cut back by 4 bases and J by 4 bases. CDR1 is SGHRS, CDR2 YFSETQ, per germline. There are 14 residues in the CDR3. CDR3 loop: CASSHGQGAYEQYF. In DNA form, the CDR3 reads TGCGCCAGCAGCCATGGACAGGGGGCTTACGAGCAGTACTTC.

CDR3 nucleotides: TGTGCCAGCAGTAGAAGGGGAACTAATGAAAAACTGTTTTTT. Translated: CASSRRGTNEKLFF. This chain uses TRBV27 with TRBJ1-4; perhaps TRBD1 as D (5 bases). CDR1 is MNHEY, CDR2 SMNVEV, per germline (reference sequence). The CDR3 consists of 14 residues. The germline V and J ends were trimmed by 5 bases and 1 base, with 8 bases remaining between them.

This clonotype occurred many times. CDR3 protein: CASSRTSGLNNEQFF. CDR3 sequence (DNA): TGTGCCAGCAGCAGGACTAGCGGGCTGAACAATGAGCAGTTCTTC. The gene calls are TRBV7-2 and TRBJ2-1; 11 bases align to TRBD2. Germline V gene sequence: CDR1 SGHTA, CDR2 FQGNSA. Losses at the gene ends were 5 bases for V and 5 bases for J; bases not matched to a gene: 5. The CDR3 sequence is 15 residues long. The full variable domain, its missing parts supplied by reference TRBV7-2 and TRBJ2-1, is GAGVSQSPSNKVTEKGKDVELRCDPISGHTALYWYRQSLGQGLEFLIYFQGNSAPDKSGLPSDRFSAERTGGSVSTLTIQRTQQEDSAVYLCASSRTSGLNNEQFFGPGTRLTVL.

This clonotype has just a few counts. This chain joins TRBV5-4 and TRBJ2-7; 9 bases fit TRBD1. The CDR3 contains 13 residues. From germline, CDR1 is SGHNT and CDR2 YYREEE (reference sequence). The ends lost 4 bases at V and 5 bases at J; junction bases unmatched: 4. CDR3 loop: CASSIQGAHEQYF. CDR3 DNA sequence: TGTGCCAGCAGCATACAGGGGGCCCACGAGCAGTACTTC.

This clonotype was observed a few times. The CDR3 is CSARQGGSNEKLFF. In nucleotides, the CDR3 is TGCAGTGCTAGACAGGGGGGGTCTAATGAAAAACTGTTTTTT. The rearrangement links TRBV20-1 to TRBJ1-4; 7 nucleotides align to TRBD1. The germline CDR1 and CDR2 sequences are DFQATT and SNEGSKA (reference sequence). After removal of 2 bases from V and 3 bases from J, the junction contained 3 bases not matched to a gene. This CDR3 is 14 amino acids long.

This clonotype was recorded many times. The rearrangement links TRBV4-3 to TRBJ2-7, with D tentatively TRBD2 (5 bases). Per the germline V gene, CDR1 is LGHNA and CDR2 is YSLEER. V lost 0 bases and J 6 bases, leaving 15 bases between the germline ends. The CDR3 is made up of 15 amino acids. Here the CDR3 DNA reads TGCGCCAGCAGCCAAGATGGCGGACTTGCTGCCGAGCAGTACTTC. As protein: CASSQDGGLAAEQYF.